The 14 T cell receptor beta chains presented below share a single source sample, sequenced in a study of blood T cell dynamics during melanoma immunotherapy. Time point described: week 3, after first cycle of checkpoint inhibitor. Only in-frame clones appear in the TCRdb table, and some are missing; sequencing was by immunoSEQ multiplex PCR. Counted here are about 15,000 clones, roughly nine tenths occurring once; the ten biggest clones make up 0.8% to 1%. Here the sequenced sample was blood, taken from a patient treated with checkpoint blockade. These receptors were taken from a human donor with melanoma.

The rearrangement links TRBV4-1 to TRBJ2-5; 7 bases map to TRBD1. Germline CDR1 MGHRA, CDR2 YSYEKL. Trimming removed 4 bases from V and 5 bases from J; junction bases left unmatched: 10. This CDR3 comprises 15 residues. This CDR3 reads CASSPYRQGEETQYF. Here the CDR3 DNA reads TGCGCCAGCAGCCCATACAGGCAGGGGGAGGAGACCCAGTACTTC.

This chain connects TRBV30 to TRBJ1-2; the D is unclear. Germline CDR1 and CDR2: GTSNPN and SVGIG (reference sequence). This CDR3 has 13 residues. The V end lost 0 bases, the J end lost 5 bases, and 10 bases lay between the germline ends. The CDR3 here is CAWSVIRFYGYTF. CDR3 in DNA: TGTGCCTGGAGTGTAATCAGATTTTATGGCTACACCTTC.

The chain recombines TRBV28 with TRBJ1-4, with TRBD1 matching 10 bases. The CDR3 runs to 15 residues. V shed 5 bases, J shed 8 bases, and the junction held 8 bases outside the gene matches. Germline loops: CDR1 MDHEN, CDR2 SYDVKM. In nucleotides, the CDR3 is TGTGCCAGCAGTCTTTTCGGACAGGGGGAAGAAAAACTGTTTTTT. It translates to CASSLFGQGEEKLFF.

This clone has just one count. The V call is TRBV5-4, the J call TRBJ2-3; D remains ambiguous. CDR1 SGHNT and CDR2 YYREEE come from the germline V gene (reference sequence). V lost 2 bases and J lost 4, with 11 bases in between. The CDR3 sequence is 14 residues long. CDR3 protein: CASSFRTAADTQYF. As DNA, the CDR3 is TGTGCCAGCAGCTTTAGAACGGCGGCAGATACGCAGTATTTT. Looking up the rest from reference TRBV5-4 and TRBJ2-3 gives the full variable domain: ETGVTQSPTHLIKTRGQQVTLRCSSQSGHNTVSWYQQALGQGPQFIFQYYREEENGRGNFPPRFSGLQFPNYSSELNVNALELDDSALYLCASSFRTAADTQYFGPGTRLTVL.

V and J are TRBV7-6 and TRBJ2-7; D is uncertain. Germline CDR1 is SGHVS and CDR2 is FNYEAQ. The CDR3 totals 15 residues. Trimming pared 0 bases from V and 2 bases from J, leaving 11 bases between. CDR3 protein: CASSLAQGKPYEQYF. CDR3 in DNA: TGTGCCAGCAGCTTAGCGCAAGGGAAACCCTACGAGCAGTACTTC.

The rearrangement joins TRBV10-3 to TRBJ2-3; 10 nucleotides agree with TRBD2. The V and J ends lost 6 bases and 3 bases, in that order; junction bases with no gene match: 3. The germline gives CDR1 ENHRY, CDR2 SYGVKD. The CDR3 sequence is 14 residues long. In DNA, the CDR3 is TGTGCCATCAGAGCGGGGGGGCCGACAGATACGCAGTATTTT. This encodes CAIRAGGPTDTQYF.

The chain is built from TRBV6-1 and TRBJ1-2; D ambiguous. CDR1 MNHNS and CDR2 SASEGT come from the germline V gene. The V end lost 0 bases, the J end lost 7 bases, and 9 bases lay between the germline ends. CDR3 length: 13 residues. This CDR3 is CASSEAQRGGYTF. CDR3 nucleotides: TGTGCCAGCAGTGAAGCGCAGCGGGGTGGCTACACCTTC.

This rearrangement joins TRBV2 to TRBJ1-4; D is possibly TRBD1 (6 bases). CDR1 is SNHLY, CDR2 FYNNEI, per germline. V shed 4 bases and J shed 3 bases, with 6 bases lying between them. The CDR3 has 13 amino acids. In DNA form, the CDR3 reads TGTGCCAGCAGTGCAGGGGCTAATGAAAAACTGTTTTTT. Its protein is CASSAGANEKLFF.

This sequence joins TRBV19 and TRBJ2-1, with TRBD1 identical over 9 bases. This CDR3 is built from 15 residues. V shed 5 bases and J 1 base; nucleotides not matched to a gene: 3. Germline V gene lookup returns CDR1 LNHDA and CDR2 SQIVND (reference sequence). CDR3 amino acids: CASSFDRGSYNEQFF. CDR3 nucleotide sequence: TGTGCCAGTAGTTTCGACAGGGGGTCCTACAATGAGCAGTTCTTC. Complete variable domain (other parts from reference TRBV19 and TRBJ2-1): DGGITQSPKYLFRKEGQNVTLSCEQNLNHDAMYWYRQDPGQGLRLIYYSQIVNDFQKGDIAEGYSVSREKKESFPLTVTSAQKNPTAFYLCASSFDRGSYNEQFFGPGTRLTVL.

The CDR3: CASSLDTWGAPSEAFF. CDR3 bases: TGTGCCAGCAGCTTGGATACATGGGGGGCACCCTCTGAAGCTTTCTTT. V and J are TRBV5-4 and TRBJ1-1; the D gene is possibly TRBD1 (6 bases). The V end lost 0 bases, the J end lost 6 bases, and 18 bases lay between the germline ends. This CDR3 region has 16 residues. Germline V lookup: CDR1 SGHNT, CDR2 YYREEE (reference sequence).

This rearrangement joins TRBV5-1 to TRBJ2-3, with a tentative D call TRBD2 (7 bases). Germline CDR1 reads SGHRS; CDR2 reads YFSETQ. Between the trimmed V and J ends, which lost 1 base and 4 bases, there was a span of 10 bases. CDR3 length equals 14 residues. CDR3 amino acids: CASSLTGGADTQYF. The CDR3, as DNA: TGCGCCAGCAGCTTGACGGGGGGCGCAGATACGCAGTATTTT.

This chain joins TRBV10-2 and TRBJ2-7, with D perhaps assigned TRBD1 or TRBD2 (6 bases each). The CDR3 spans 16 residues. The V gene lost 0 bases and the J gene lost 5 bases, with 17 bases spanning the gap. Looked up from germline, CDR1 is WSHSY and CDR2 is SAAADI. The CDR3 reads CASSESRATGGHEQYF. As DNA, the CDR3 is TGCGCCAGCAGTGAGTCCCGCGCCACTGGGGGGCACGAGCAGTACTTC.

This chain joins TRBV19 and TRBJ2-7; D unresolved. CDR1 and CDR2 from the germline V gene are LNHDA and SQIVND (reference sequence). The length of the CDR3 is 16 residues. V was trimmed by 2 bases and J by 0 bases, leaving 14 bases between them. CDR3 amino acids: CASSIIGVLLSYEQYF. The CDR3 DNA follows: TGTGCCAGTAGTATAATTGGTGTCCTGCTCTCCTACGAGCAGTACTTC.

The CDR3 region is CASSLKSGNEQFF. For the CDR3, the DNA is TGTGCCAGCAGCTTAAAGTCGGGCAATGAGCAGTTCTTC. This chain joins TRBV7-3 and TRBJ2-1; the D is unclear. V lost 1 base and J 6 bases, leaving 7 bases between the germline ends. The CDR3 extends over 13 amino acids. CDR1 SGHTA and CDR2 FQGTGA come from the germline V gene.